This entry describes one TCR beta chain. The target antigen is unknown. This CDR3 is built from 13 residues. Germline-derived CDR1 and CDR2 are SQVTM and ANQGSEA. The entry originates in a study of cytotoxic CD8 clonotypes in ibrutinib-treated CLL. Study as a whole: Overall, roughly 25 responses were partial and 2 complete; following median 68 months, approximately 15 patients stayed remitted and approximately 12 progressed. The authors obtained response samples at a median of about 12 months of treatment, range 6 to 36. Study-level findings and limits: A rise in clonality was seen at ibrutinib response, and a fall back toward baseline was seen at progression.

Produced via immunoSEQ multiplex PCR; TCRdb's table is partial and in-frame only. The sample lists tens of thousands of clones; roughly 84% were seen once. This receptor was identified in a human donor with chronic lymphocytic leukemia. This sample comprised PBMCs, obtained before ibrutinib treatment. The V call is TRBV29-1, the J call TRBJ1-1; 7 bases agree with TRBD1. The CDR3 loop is CSAYDRASTEAFF. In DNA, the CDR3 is TGCAGTGCGTACGACAGGGCTAGCACTGAAGCTTTCTTT.